These 15 T cell receptor beta chains share one sample of origin, sequenced in a study of beta chain features in type 1 diabetes. Investigators reverse transcribed all isolated RNA, so they sequenced expressed TCRB transcripts. The assay was immunoSEQ multiplex PCR, and TCRdb's table has in-frame clones only and misses some. The table lists 360,000 or so clones, less than 20% of them singletons. The sequencing sample was made of naive CD4+ T cells from blood. The origin of the receptors is a woman under 30 in good health.

This clone was recorded a few times. This chain uses TRBV30 with TRBJ2-1; the match to TRBD2 covers 8 bases. The CDR3 is 14 residues long. Unmatched junction bases numbered 4, after V lost 6 bases and J lost 0 bases. Germline V gives CDR1 GTSNPN, CDR2 SVGIG (reference sequence). In DNA form, the CDR3 reads TGTGCCTGCTCCGGGACTAGCTCCTACAATGAGCAGTTCTTC. It is translated as CACSGTSSYNEQFF.

This clone was detected only a few times. The chain recombines TRBV7-2 with TRBJ2-7; D unclear. This CDR3 contains 14 residues. Trimming shortened V by 1 base and J by 3 bases, and 10 bases separated the two germline ends. Germline V lookup: CDR1 SGHTA, CDR2 FQGNSA. This chain's CDR3 is CASSLVRQDYEQYF. CDR3 bases: TGTGCCAGCAGCTTAGTCCGCCAGGACTACGAGCAGTACTTC.

In its sample, this clone was seen a few times. The V and J genes are TRBV5-4 and TRBJ2-1, with TRBD2 matching 10 bases. The germline V gene encodes CDR1 SGHNT and CDR2 YYREEE (reference sequence). Germline trimming cut 1 base from V and 8 bases from J; bases unmatched to any gene: 6. The CDR3 has 15 amino acids. The CDR3 DNA sequence: TGTGCCAGCAGCTTGAAACTAGCGGGGCGGGATGAGCAGTTCTTC. This encodes CASSLKLAGRDEQFF.

CDR3 DNA: TGCGCCAGCAGTAACAGGTACACTGAAGCTTTCTTT. It is translated as CASSNRYTEAFF. The V call is TRBV5-1, the J call TRBJ1-1, with D perhaps matching TRBD1 (5 bases). Trimming pared 5 bases from V and 3 bases from J, leaving 8 bases between. CDR3 size: 12 residues. Germline-derived CDR1 and CDR2 are SGHRS and YFSETQ.

This clone turned up a few times. The V gene is TRBV28, the J gene TRBJ1-6; D remains ambiguous. The germline V gene encodes CDR1 MDHEN and CDR2 SYDVKM. The V gene lost 3 bases and the J gene lost 7 bases, with 10 bases spanning the gap. The CDR3 has 14 residues. The CDR3 DNA follows: TGTGCCAGCAGTTTCAGTTCAGTAAATTCACCCCTCCACTTT. Its protein is CASSFSSVNSPLHF.

V usage is TRBV14 and J usage is TRBJ2-2; D is uncertain. Germline lookup yields CDR1 SGHDN and CDR2 FVKESK. Deletions cut 2 bases from V and 0 bases from J, with 13 bases between. The CDR3 extends over 17 amino acids. CDR3 in DNA: TGTGCCAGCAGCCAATACGTCGGAGTCCCGAACACCGGGGAGCTGTTTTTT. This codes for CASSQYVGVPNTGELFF.

This clone was found a few times. The V call is TRBV7-8, the J call TRBJ2-5, with a weak D call TRBD2 (6 bases). The V end lost 7 bases, the J end lost 5 bases, and 20 bases lay between the germline ends. The CDR3 contains 15 residues. Germline values: CDR1 SGHVS, CDR2 FQNEAQ. DNA of the CDR3: TGTGCCAGCACCACACGGCTGGGACTCGGGGAGACCCAGTACTTC. Residues: CASTTRLGLGETQYF.

The chain is built from TRBV29-1 and TRBJ2-3, with 8 bases aligning to TRBD1. This CDR3 has 14 residues. Trimming removed 7 bases from V and 1 base from J; junction bases left unmatched: 7. The germline gives CDR1 SQVTM, CDR2 ANQGSEA. CDR3 amino acids: CSARRQGRTDTQYF. The CDR3, as DNA: TGCAGCGCACGAAGACAGGGGCGCACAGATACGCAGTATTTT.

This clone appeared a few times. The V call is TRBV7-9, the J call TRBJ2-3; the match to TRBD2 covers 10 bases. CDR3 size: 16 residues. CDR1 SEHNR and CDR2 FQNEAQ come from the germline V gene (reference sequence). Trimming removed 5 bases from V and 2 bases from J; junction bases left unmatched: 7. CDR3 in amino acids: CASSGGLASSTDTQYF. For the CDR3, the DNA is TGTGCCAGCAGCGGGGGACTAGCGTCCTCCACAGATACGCAGTATTTT.

The rearrangement uses TRBV11-1 and TRBJ2-7, with D maybe TRBD1 (7 bases). Germline CDR1 reads SGHAT; CDR2 reads FQDESV (reference sequence). The CDR3 covers 14 residues. V was pared by 5 bases and J by 5 bases, with 16 bases between. CDR3 DNA: TGTGCCAGCAGCCAGAACAGGGGACTTCACGAGCAGTACTTC. Translated, it gives CASSQNRGLHEQYF.

This clone came up a few times. The rearrangement links TRBV5-4 to TRBJ2-5; 9 bases are shared with TRBD2. The CDR3 has 14 amino acids. V was clipped by 0 bases and J by 5 bases; unmatched bases: 2. The germline CDR1 and CDR2 sequences are SGHNT and YYREEE (reference sequence). The DNA for the CDR3 is TGTGCCAGCAGCTTGGTTAGCGGGAGTGAGACCCAGTACTTC. Protein: CASSLVSGSETQYF.

This clone was observed a handful of times. This chain connects TRBV2 to TRBJ2-1, with 7 nucleotides matching TRBD2. Trimming at V came to 3 bases and at J to 6 bases, leaving 8 bases not matched to a gene. The germline CDR1 and CDR2 sequences are SNHLY and FYNNEI. The CDR3 contains 15 residues. CDR3 bases: TGTGCCAGCAGTGACCACCAGGGAGGGTCCAATGAGCAGTTCTTC. Its protein product is CASSDHQGGSNEQFF.

The chain couples TRBV11-3 to TRBJ1-1; TRBD1 might be the D (6 bases). The CDR3 spans 15 residues. The germline V gene has CDR1 SGHNT and CDR2 YENEEA. V lost 0 bases and J lost 5, with 13 bases in between. The DNA of the CDR3 is TGTGCCAGCAGCTTAGATCTCGGGGGGCCAACTGAAGCTTTCTTT. Translated: CASSLDLGGPTEAFF.

This clone was recorded a few times. The chain links TRBV7-3 to TRBJ2-1; D is perhaps TRBD1 (6 bases). CDR1 SGHTA and CDR2 FQGTGA come from the germline V gene. Trimming removed 1 base at V and 2 bases at J, with 9 bases between. The CDR3 sequence is 15 residues long. CDR3 amino acids: CASSLKGDTYNEQFF. The CDR3 DNA reads TGTGCCAGCAGCTTAAAGGGGGATACCTACAATGAGCAGTTCTTC.

This clone was found a few times. The chain combines TRBV7-8 with TRBJ2-7, with 7 nucleotides matching TRBD2. This CDR3 is built from 15 residues. The junction had 11 bases not matched to a gene; V was cut back by 2 bases and J by 7 bases. The germline gives CDR1 SGHVS, CDR2 FQNEAQ. CDR3 region: CASSLKPSGAWEQYF. The CDR3 nucleotides read TGTGCCAGCAGCTTAAAGCCTAGCGGTGCTTGGGAGCAGTACTTC.